Presented here are 4 T cell receptor beta chains from one specimen sequenced in a study of untreated major depressive disorder. Assay used: immunoSEQ multiplex PCR; TCRdb lists only in-frame clones, some missing. The sample holds tens of thousands of clones, about 89% seen once. The sample comprised CD4+ T cells from PBMCs. The receptors shown here come from a woman in her twenties or thirties in good health.

This chain joins TRBV5-4 and TRBJ2-5; tentatively, D is TRBD1 or TRBD2 (5 bases each). In germline, CDR1 is SGHNT, CDR2 YYREEE (reference sequence). V was pared by 3 bases and J by 2 bases, with 8 bases between. The CDR3 sequence is 13 residues long. This CDR3 is CASSSGRQETQYF. The CDR3 region has the DNA TGTGCCAGCAGCTCGGGACGGCAAGAGACCCAGTACTTC.

The chain links TRBV23-1 to TRBJ1-1; TRBD1 might be the D (6 bases). TRBV23-1 is flagged as an ORF with uncertain function. V was pared by 0 bases and J by 7 bases, with 15 bases between. The CDR3 runs 15 residues. CDR3 bases: TGCGCCAGCAGTCAATCGCGGACGCTCAGGGGTGAAGCTTTCTTT. This translates into CASSQSRTLRGEAFF.

The genes are TRBV7-2 and TRBJ1-1; 7 bases fit TRBD1. There are 15 residues in the CDR3. Germline V gene lookup returns CDR1 SGHTA and CDR2 FQGNSA. Unmatched junction bases numbered 7, after V lost 5 bases and J lost 1 base. The CDR3 reads CASSPRQGPNTEAFF. CDR3 DNA: TGTGCCAGCAGCCCCAGACAGGGACCGAACACTGAAGCTTTCTTT. Combining the CDR3 with reference TRBV7-2 and TRBJ1-1 gives the whole variable domain GAGVSQSPSNKVTEKGKDVELRCDPISGHTALYWYRQSLGQGLEFLIYFQGNSAPDKSGLPSDRFSAERTGGSVSTLTIQRTQQEDSAVYLCASSPRQGPNTEAFFGQGTRLTVV.

V usage is TRBV19 and J usage is TRBJ1-5; 11 bases are shared with TRBD1. Germline values: CDR1 LNHDA, CDR2 SQIVND (reference sequence). The CDR3 contains 15 residues. Trimming removed 6 bases from V and 7 bases from J; junction bases left unmatched: 8. CDR3 in DNA: TGTGCCAGTAGCACACCGGGACAGGGGGGCCAGCCCCAGCATTTT. It codes for CASSTPGQGGQPQHF.